Each of the 3 T cell receptor beta chains below was sequenced from the same sample in a study of shared T cell receptors in the human thymus. TCRdb keeps only in-frame clones here, not all; method: immunoSEQ multiplex PCR. The sample holds hundreds of thousands of clones, 70% to 90% seen once. The same data also contributed to another study, on human thymus T cells.

Sequencing used thymocytes. These receptors were taken from a girl in the first two years of life with a congenital heart defect.

This sequence joins TRBV7-9 and TRBJ2-7; 7 bases match TRBD2. The CDR3 length is 19 residues. V was clipped by 1 base and J by 3 bases; unmatched bases: 18. The V gene's germline CDR1 is SEHNR and CDR2 FQNEAQ (reference sequence). Here the CDR3 reads CASSLEIQGLRLELYEQYF. CDR3 nucleotides: TGTGCCAGCAGCTTAGAGATTCAGGGACTACGTCTCGAACTCTACGAGCAGTACTTC.

The V gene is TRBV5-8, the J gene TRBJ1-1; D not resolved. V was trimmed by 1 base and J by 4 bases, leaving 20 bases between them. Germline CDR1 and CDR2: SGHTS and YDEGEE. The CDR3 sequence is 17 residues long. The CDR3: CASSLFYPPRVSTEAFF. The CDR3 region has the DNA TGTGCCAGCAGCTTGTTTTACCCCCCTCGGGTGAGCACTGAAGCTTTCTTT.

The chain uses TRBV7-6 and TRBJ2-7; 7 bases match TRBD1. With 4 bases clipped from V and 0 bases from J, the junction kept 3 bases outside the gene matches. The CDR3 is made up of 14 amino acids. From germline, CDR1 is SGHVS and CDR2 FNYEAQ. The CDR3 region is CASSSDRSSYEQYF. The CDR3 DNA reads TGTGCCAGCAGCTCGGACAGGAGCTCCTACGAGCAGTACTTC.